A selection of T cell receptor beta chains follows, all from one sample in a study of cytomegalovirus exposure and HLA in healthy donors. TCRdb's copy holds only in-frame clones and misses some; the assay was immunoSEQ multiplex PCR. The table lists some 180,000 clones, around 75% of them singletons. Sequencing input: PBMCs. All receptors derive from a male donor in good health and CMV-seronegative. The CDR3 runs from the conserved cysteine through the conserved F or W. D genes are given only for firm matches. Some rows have no size entry. The others give once, few or many, or a class for an expanded clone.

V	D	size	J	DNA	CDR3
TRBV7-6	.	few	TRBJ2-1	TGTGCCAGCAGCTTAGCGCAGGGCCACGAGGCCAATGAGCAGTTCTTC	CASSLAQGHEANEQFF
TRBV6-1	.	.	TRBJ2-1	TGTGCCAGCCACAGGGACTACAATGAGCAGTTCTTC	CASHRDYNEQFF
TRBV4-3	.	.	TRBJ2-3	TGCGCCAGCAGCCAAAGGGGGGGTGGCACAGATACGCAGTATTTT	CASSQRGGGTDTQYF
TRBV14	.	.	TRBJ2-7	TGTGCCAGCAGCCAAGAAGTAGCCCGCTCCGAGCAGTACTTC	CASSQEVARSEQYF
TRBV6-1	TRBD2	.	TRBJ2-1	TGTGCCAGCAGTGAAGAAAAACTAGCGGGGTTGGCCCGGGAGCAGTTCTTC	CASSEEKLAGLAREQFF
TRBV7-9	TRBD2	.	TRBJ2-1	TGTGCCAGCAGCGCCCCGGGACTAGCGGGAGGTAATGAGCAGTTCTTC	CASSAPGLAGGNEQFF
TRBV28	.	.	TRBJ2-4	TGTGCCAGCAGGAAGCGTTGGGGCGGACCGATAGCCAAAAACATTCAGTACTTC	CASRKRWGGPIAKNIQYF
TRBV6-6	TRBD1	.	TRBJ1-1	TGTGCCAGCAGTCTGCACAGGGGGCGCAGCACTGAAGCTTTCTTT	CASSLHRGRSTEAFF
TRBV6-5	TRBD1	.	TRBJ1-2	TGTGCCAGCAGTTTAAGAGAACAGGGGGGTGGCTACACCTTC	CASSLREQGGGYTF
TRBV7-9	TRBD2	.	TRBJ2-3	TGTGCCAGCAGCTTAGGGAGCGGGAATGTGGTAGATACGCAGTATTTT	CASSLGSGNVVDTQYF
TRBV7-9	TRBD2	.	TRBJ2-1	TGTGCCAGCAGCTCCATAGCGGGAAGCTACAATGAGCAGTTCTTC	CASSSIAGSYNEQFF
TRBV6-5	.	.	TRBJ1-5	TGTGCCAGCAGTTGGGGGCACAATCAGCCCCAGCATTTT	CASSWGHNQPQHF
TRBV9	.	.	TRBJ2-2	TGTGCCAGCGGCCCCGGGGAGCTGTTTTTT	CASGPGELFF
TRBV7-7	.	.	TRBJ2-5	TGTGCCAGCAGCTTGGGGGACTCCAAAGAGACCCAGTACTTC	CASSLGDSKETQYF
TRBV11-1	TRBD2	.	TRBJ2-1	TGTGCCAGCAGCGGTACTAGCGGGAGAGCCTACAATGAGCAGTTCTTC	CASSGTSGRAYNEQFF
TRBV2	TRBD1	.	TRBJ1-1	TGTGCCAGCAGTGACAGGGGGCGGGATGAAGCTTTCTTT	CASSDRGRDEAFF
TRBV19	.	.	TRBJ1-5	TGTGCCAGTAGTATTACGAGCATGCAGCGTCAGCCCCAGCATTTT	CASSITSMQRQPQHF
TRBV2	TRBD1	.	TRBJ1-5	TGTGCCAGCGGGGTAGAGGGGGCTAATCAGCCCCAGCATTTT	CASGVEGANQPQHF
TRBV7-9	.	.	TRBJ1-4	TGTTCCAGCAGCTTATCAGGGGCTGTCGGTGAAAAACTGTTTTTT	CSSSLSGAVGEKLFF
TRBV2	TRBD2	few	TRBJ2-1	TGTGCCAGCAGTATAGCGGGGGGGCTTTTGGTTGAGCAGTTCTTC	CASSIAGGLLVEQFF
TRBV30	.	few	TRBJ1-2	TGTGCCTGGCAGCGGACAGCCCTCTATGGCTACACCTTC	CAWQRTALYGYTF
TRBV9	.	few	TRBJ2-7	TGTGCCAGCAGCGTAACAGGCGGCGGCTACGAGCAGTACTTC	CASSVTGGGYEQYF
TRBV7-9	.	few	TRBJ2-1	TGTGCCAGCAGCTTAGTTCTAACAGGGTACAATGAGCAGTTCTTC	CASSLVLTGYNEQFF
TRBV12-5	TRBD1	.	TRBJ1-2	TGTGCTAGTGGTGCGGACAGGCTAAAAGGCTACACCTTC	CASGADRLKGYTF
TRBV29-1	TRBD1	.	TRBJ2-7	TGCAGCGTTACGCAACAGGGGCAGGGGGAGCAGTACTTC	CSVTQQGQGEQYF
TRBV7-2	TRBD1	few	TRBJ1-2	TGTGCCAGCAGCTTGGGAATGTTCGGACAGGACTATGGCTACACCTTC	CASSLGMFGQDYGYTF
TRBV4-2	.	.	TRBJ2-2	TGTGCCAGCAGCCAAGATCAGGTCCGCACCGGGGAGCTGTTTTTT	CASSQDQVRTGELFF
TRBV28	.	.	TRBJ1-5	TGTGCCAGCAGTTTATTCCGCCCGCCTGAGGGTCAGCCCCAGCATTTT	CASSLFRPPEGQPQHF
TRBV6-5	.	.	TRBJ1-1	TGTGCCGGAGGACGGTTGAACACTGAAGCTTTCTTT	CAGGRLNTEAFF
TRBV7-9	TRBD1	.	TRBJ1-1	TGTGCCAGCAGCACTGGACAGGGAGGCGGCACTGAAGCTTTCTTT	CASSTGQGGGTEAFF
TRBV28	.	few	TRBJ1-5	TGTGCCAGCAGTCTTCTGGGCTCTCAGCCCCAGCATTTT	CASSLLGSQPQHF
TRBV6-1	TRBD2	few	TRBJ2-3	TGTGCCAGCAGTGAACAGGGCCTTTTGACTAGCGGGGGCCTCACAGATACGCAGTATTTT	CASSEQGLLTSGGLTDTQYF
TRBV6-5	.	.	TRBJ1-1	TGTGCCAGCAAGAAGGAAGGTATTTGGAGCACTGAAGCTTTCTTT	CASKKEGIWSTEAFF
TRBV7-7	.	.	TRBJ2-5	TGTGCCAGCAGCCCTGTGTACCAAGAGACCCAGTACTTC	CASSPVYQETQYF
TRBV15	.	.	TRBJ2-7	TGTGCCACCAGCAGGGCCCAAGCAGGGTACGAGCAGTACTTC	CATSRAQAGYEQYF
TRBV7-3	.	few	TRBJ2-1	TGTGCCAGCAGGGGGGCTGGCGATGAGCAGTTCTTC	CASRGAGDEQFF
TRBV30	TRBD1	.	TRBJ2-7	TGTGCCTGGAGCGACAGGGGATCCTACTACGAGCAGTACTTC	CAWSDRGSYYEQYF
TRBV2	TRBD2	.	TRBJ2-1	TGTGCCAGCAAACGGACTAGCGGGAGCAATGAGCAGTTCTTC	CASKRTSGSNEQFF
TRBV5-6	.	few	TRBJ2-3	TGTGCCAGCAGCTTGCCCTACACAGATACGCAGTATTTT	CASSLPYTDTQYF
TRBV28	TRBD1	.	TRBJ1-2	TGTGCCAGCAGTCCGCATTACGTAGGACAGGGGAACAACTATGGCTACACCTTC	CASSPHYVGQGNNYGYTF
TRBV5-8	.	.	TRBJ1-5	TGTGCCAGCAGTAGGATCAAGACACTCAACCGCAATCAGCCCCAGCATTTT	CASSRIKTLNRNQPQHF
TRBV5-1	TRBD1	few	TRBJ2-3	TGCGCCAGCAGCTCGGGACAGGGGATCACAGATACGCAGTATTTT	CASSSGQGITDTQYF